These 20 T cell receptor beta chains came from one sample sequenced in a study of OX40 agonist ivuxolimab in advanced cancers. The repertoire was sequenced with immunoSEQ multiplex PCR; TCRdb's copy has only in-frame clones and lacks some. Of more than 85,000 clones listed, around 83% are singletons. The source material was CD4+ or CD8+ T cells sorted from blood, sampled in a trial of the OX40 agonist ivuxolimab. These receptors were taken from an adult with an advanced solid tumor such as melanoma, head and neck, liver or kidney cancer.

CDR3 loop: CASSLEAGGLTGELFF. The CDR3 DNA follows: TGTGCCAGCAGCTTAGAGGCGGGAGGTTTGACCGGGGAGCTGTTTTTT. The chain employs TRBV7-2 and TRBJ2-2, with 8 nucleotides matching TRBD2. There are 16 residues in the CDR3. With 1 base clipped from V and 5 bases from J, the junction kept 6 bases outside the gene matches. Germline V gives CDR1 SGHTA, CDR2 FQGNSA.

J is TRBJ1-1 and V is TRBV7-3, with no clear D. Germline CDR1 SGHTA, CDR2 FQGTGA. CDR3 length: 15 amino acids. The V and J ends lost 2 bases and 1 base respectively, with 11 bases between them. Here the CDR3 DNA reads TGTGCCAGCAGCTTAGTGCTAGTCTCGAACACTGAAGCTTTCTTT. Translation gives CASSLVLVSNTEAFF.

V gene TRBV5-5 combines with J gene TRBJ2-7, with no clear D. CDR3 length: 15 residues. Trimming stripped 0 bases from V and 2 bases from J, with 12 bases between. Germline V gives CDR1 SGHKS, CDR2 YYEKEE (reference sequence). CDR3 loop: CASSLAMVKAYEQYF. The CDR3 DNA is TGTGCCAGCAGCTTGGCGATGGTGAAGGCCTACGAGCAGTACTTC.

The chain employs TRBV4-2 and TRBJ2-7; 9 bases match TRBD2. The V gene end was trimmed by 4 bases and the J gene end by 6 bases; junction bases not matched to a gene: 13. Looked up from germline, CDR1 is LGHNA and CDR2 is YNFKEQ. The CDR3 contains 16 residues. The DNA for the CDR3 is TGTGCCAGCAGCCTCGGAGGGGGTGCGGGAGGGCGCGAGCAGTACTTC. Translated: CASSLGGGAGGREQYF.

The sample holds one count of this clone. CDR3 sequence (DNA): TGTGCCAGCGGTAGCGGGCCCAATGAGCAGTTCTTC. It specifies CASGSGPNEQFF. The chain has TRBV28 and TRBJ2-1, with 7 positions matching TRBD2. Per the germline V gene, CDR1 is MDHEN and CDR2 is SYDVKM. V lost 8 bases, J lost 6 bases, and 4 bases stayed unmatched. This CDR3 is 12 amino acids long.

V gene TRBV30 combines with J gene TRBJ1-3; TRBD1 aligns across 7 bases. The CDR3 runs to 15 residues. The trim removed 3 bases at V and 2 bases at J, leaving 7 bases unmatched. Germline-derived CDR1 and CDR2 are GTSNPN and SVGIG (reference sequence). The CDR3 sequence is CAWRSLGTAGNTIYF. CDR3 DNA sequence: TGTGCCTGGAGAAGCCTCGGGACAGCTGGAAACACCATATATTTT. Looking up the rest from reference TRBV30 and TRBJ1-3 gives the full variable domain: SQTIHQWPATLVQPVGSPLSLECTVEGTSNPNLYWYRQAAGRGLQLLFYSVGIGQISSEVPQNLSASRPQDRQFILSSKKLLLSDSGFYLCAWRSLGTAGNTIYFGEGSWLTVV.

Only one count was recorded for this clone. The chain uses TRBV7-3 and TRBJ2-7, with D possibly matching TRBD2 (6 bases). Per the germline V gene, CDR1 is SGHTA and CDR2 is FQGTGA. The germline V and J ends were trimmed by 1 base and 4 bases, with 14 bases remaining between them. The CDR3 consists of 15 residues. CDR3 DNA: TGTGCCAGCAGCTTAAAGGGCGGGGCAGATTACGAGCAGTACTTC. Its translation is CASSLKGGADYEQYF.

The CDR3 nucleotides read TGTGCCAGCAGCTTAGTCGCCGGACTACAAGAGACCCAGTACTTC. Its protein is CASSLVAGLQETQYF. The rearrangement links TRBV7-8 to TRBJ2-5; possible D gene TRBD2, 6 bases. The V end was cut by 1 base, the J end by 2 bases, with 11 bases between. The CDR3 contains 15 residues. Germline CDR1 SGHVS, CDR2 FQNEAQ.

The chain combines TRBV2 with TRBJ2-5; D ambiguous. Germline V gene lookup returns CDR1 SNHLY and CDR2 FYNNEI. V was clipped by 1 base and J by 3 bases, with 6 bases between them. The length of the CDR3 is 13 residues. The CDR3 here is CASSEERKETQYF. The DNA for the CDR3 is TGTGCCAGCAGTGAAGAGCGTAAAGAGACCCAGTACTTC.

CDR3 loop: CASSLVPGGRRNQPQHF. CDR3 bases: TGTGCCAGCAGTCTCGTCCCAGGGGGCCGGAGAAATCAGCCCCAGCATTTT. This sequence joins TRBV28 and TRBJ1-5, with 8 bases identical to TRBD1. V lost 5 bases and J lost 4; bases outside the gene matches: 13. CDR1 is MDHEN and CDR2 is SYDVKM in the germline V gene. CDR3 length: 17 residues. The entire variable domain, with the rest obtained from reference TRBV28 and TRBJ1-5, is as follows: DVKVTQSSRYLVKRTGEKVFLECVQDMDHENMFWYRQDPGLGLRLIYFSYDVKMKEKGDIPEGYSVSREKKERFSLILESASTNQTSMYLCASSLVPGGRRNQPQHFGDGTRLSIL.

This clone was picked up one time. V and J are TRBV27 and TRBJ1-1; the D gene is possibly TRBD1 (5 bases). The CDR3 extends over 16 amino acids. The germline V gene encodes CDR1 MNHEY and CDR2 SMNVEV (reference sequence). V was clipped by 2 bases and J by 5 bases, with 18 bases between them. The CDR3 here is CASSLRGGVRGTEAFF. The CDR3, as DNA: TGTGCCAGCAGTTTACGGGGAGGGGTTCGGGGTACTGAAGCTTTCTTT.

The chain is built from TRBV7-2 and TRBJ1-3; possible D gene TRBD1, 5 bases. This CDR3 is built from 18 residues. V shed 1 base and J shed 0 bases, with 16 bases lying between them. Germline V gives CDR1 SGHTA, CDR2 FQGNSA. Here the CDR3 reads CASSLVQATPSSGNTIYF. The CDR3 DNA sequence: TGTGCCAGCAGCTTAGTACAGGCGACACCTTCCTCTGGAAACACCATATATTTT.

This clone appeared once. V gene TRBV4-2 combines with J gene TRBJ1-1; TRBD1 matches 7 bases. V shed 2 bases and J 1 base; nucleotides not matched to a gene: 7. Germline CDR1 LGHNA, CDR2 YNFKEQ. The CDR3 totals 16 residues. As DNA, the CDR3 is TGTGCCAGCAGCCAAAGGGTGACAGGGAGGAACACTGAAGCTTTCTTT. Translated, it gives CASSQRVTGRNTEAFF.

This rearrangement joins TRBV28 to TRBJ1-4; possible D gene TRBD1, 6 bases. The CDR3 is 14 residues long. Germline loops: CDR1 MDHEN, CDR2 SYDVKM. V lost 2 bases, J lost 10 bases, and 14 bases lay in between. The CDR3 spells CASSLTGATRKLFF. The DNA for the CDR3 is TGTGCCAGCAGTTTAACGGGGGCTACGCGAAAACTGTTTTTT.

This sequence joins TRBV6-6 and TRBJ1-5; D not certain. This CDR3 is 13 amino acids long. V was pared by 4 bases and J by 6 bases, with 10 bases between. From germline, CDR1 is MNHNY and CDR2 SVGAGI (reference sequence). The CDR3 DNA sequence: TGTGCCAGCAGTTTCGCCACGGGTCAGCCCCAGCATTTT. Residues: CASSFATGQPQHF.

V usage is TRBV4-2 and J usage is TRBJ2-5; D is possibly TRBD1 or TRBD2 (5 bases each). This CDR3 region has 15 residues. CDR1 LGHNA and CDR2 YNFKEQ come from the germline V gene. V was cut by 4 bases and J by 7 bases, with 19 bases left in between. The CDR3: CASSPSGATGPTQYF. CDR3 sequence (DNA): TGTGCCAGCAGCCCGTCCGGGGCTACGGGCCCGACCCAGTACTTC.

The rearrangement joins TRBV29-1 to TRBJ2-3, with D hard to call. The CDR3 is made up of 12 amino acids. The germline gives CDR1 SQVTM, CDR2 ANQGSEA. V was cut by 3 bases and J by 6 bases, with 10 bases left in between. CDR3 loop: CSVEYEADTQYF. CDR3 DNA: TGCAGCGTTGAGTACGAAGCGGATACGCAGTATTTT.

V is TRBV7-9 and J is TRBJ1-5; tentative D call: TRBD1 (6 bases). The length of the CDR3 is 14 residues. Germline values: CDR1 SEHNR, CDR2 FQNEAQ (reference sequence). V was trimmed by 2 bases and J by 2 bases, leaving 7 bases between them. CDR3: CASSLKGGNQPQHF. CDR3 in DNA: TGTGCCAGCAGCTTAAAGGGGGGCAATCAGCCCCAGCATTTT.

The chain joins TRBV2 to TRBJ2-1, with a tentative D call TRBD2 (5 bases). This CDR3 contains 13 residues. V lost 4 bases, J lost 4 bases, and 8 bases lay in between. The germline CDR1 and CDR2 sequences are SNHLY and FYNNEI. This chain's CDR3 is CASSADLYNEQFF. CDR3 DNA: TGTGCCAGCAGTGCGGACTTGTACAATGAGCAGTTCTTC.

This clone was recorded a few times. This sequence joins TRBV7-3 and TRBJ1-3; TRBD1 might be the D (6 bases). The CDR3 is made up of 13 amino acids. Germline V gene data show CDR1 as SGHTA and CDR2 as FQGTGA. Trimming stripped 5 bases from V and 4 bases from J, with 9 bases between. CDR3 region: CASSRDRGNTIYF. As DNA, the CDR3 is TGTGCCAGCAGCCGCGACAGGGGAAACACCATATATTTT.